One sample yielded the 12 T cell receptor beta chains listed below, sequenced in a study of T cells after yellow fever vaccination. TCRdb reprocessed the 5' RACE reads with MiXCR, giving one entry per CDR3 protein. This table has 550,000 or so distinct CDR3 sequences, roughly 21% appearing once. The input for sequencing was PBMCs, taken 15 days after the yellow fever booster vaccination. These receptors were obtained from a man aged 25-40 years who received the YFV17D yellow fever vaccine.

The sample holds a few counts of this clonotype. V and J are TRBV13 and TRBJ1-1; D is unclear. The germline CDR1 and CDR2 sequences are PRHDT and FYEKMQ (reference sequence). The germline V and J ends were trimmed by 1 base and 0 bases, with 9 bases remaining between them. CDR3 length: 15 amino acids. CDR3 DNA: TGTGCCAGCAGCTTAGCGGGCAATATGAACACTGAAGCTTTCTTT. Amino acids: CASSLAGNMNTEAFF. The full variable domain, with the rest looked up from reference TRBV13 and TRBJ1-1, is AAGVIQSPRHLIKEKRETATLKCYPIPRHDTVYWYQQGPGQDPQFLISFYEKMQSDKGSIPDRFSAQQFSDYHSELNMSSLELGDSALYFCASSLAGNMNTEAFFGQGTRLTVV.

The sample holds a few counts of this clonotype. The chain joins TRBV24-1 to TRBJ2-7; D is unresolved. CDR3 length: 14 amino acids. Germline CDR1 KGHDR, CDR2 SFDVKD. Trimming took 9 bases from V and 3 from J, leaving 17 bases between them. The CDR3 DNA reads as TGTGCCACCCCGGCAGGCGGACCACGCTACGAGCAGTACTTC. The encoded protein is CATPAGGPRYEQYF.

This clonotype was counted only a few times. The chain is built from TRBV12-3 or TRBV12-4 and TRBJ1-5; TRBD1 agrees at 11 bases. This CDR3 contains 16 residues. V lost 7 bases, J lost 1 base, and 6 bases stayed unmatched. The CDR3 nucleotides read TGTGCCAGCACCGAAGGACAGGGGGCGAGCAATCAGCCCCAGCATTTT. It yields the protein CASTEGQGASNQPQHF.

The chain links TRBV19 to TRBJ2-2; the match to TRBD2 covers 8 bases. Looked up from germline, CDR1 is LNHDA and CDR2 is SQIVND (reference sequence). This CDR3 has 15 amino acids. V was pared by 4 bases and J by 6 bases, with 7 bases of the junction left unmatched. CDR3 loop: CASSTGTRLAGELFF. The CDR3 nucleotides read TGTGCCAGTAGTACCGGGACTAGGCTGGCCGGGGAGCTGTTTTTT.

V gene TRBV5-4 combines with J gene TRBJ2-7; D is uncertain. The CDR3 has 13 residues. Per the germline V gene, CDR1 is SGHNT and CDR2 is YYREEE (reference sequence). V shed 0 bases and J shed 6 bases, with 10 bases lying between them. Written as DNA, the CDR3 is TGTGCCAGCAGCTTGGAACTATTAGGCGAGCAGTACTTC. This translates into CASSLELLGEQYF. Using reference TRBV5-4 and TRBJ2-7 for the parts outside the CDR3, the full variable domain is ETGVTQSPTHLIKTRGQQVTLRCSSQSGHNTVSWYQQALGQGPQFIFQYYREEENGRGNFPPRFSGLQFPNYSSELNVNALELDDSALYLCASSLELLGEQYFGPGTRLTVT.

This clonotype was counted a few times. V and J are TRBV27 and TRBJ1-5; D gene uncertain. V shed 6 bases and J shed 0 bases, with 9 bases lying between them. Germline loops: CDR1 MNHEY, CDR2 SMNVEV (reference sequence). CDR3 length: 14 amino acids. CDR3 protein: CASRGQYSNQPQHF. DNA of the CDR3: TGTGCCAGCAGGGGCCAATATAGCAATCAGCCCCAGCATTTT.

This CDR3 reads CAISEAGLEKLFF. In DNA, the CDR3 is TGTGCCATCTCGGAGGCAGGGCTGGAAAAACTGTTTTTT. The chain couples TRBV10-3 to TRBJ1-4, with D possibly being TRBD1 (5 bases). Germline V CDR1 and CDR2: ENHRY, SYGVKD. The CDR3 contains 13 residues. V was trimmed by 8 bases and J by 8 bases, leaving 15 bases between them.

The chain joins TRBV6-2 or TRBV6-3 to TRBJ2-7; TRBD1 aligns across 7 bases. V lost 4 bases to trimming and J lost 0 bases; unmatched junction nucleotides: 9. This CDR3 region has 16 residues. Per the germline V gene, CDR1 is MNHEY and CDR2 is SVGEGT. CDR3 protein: CASSWSGQDLSYEQYF. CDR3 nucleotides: TGTGCCAGCAGTTGGTCCGGACAGGACCTCTCCTACGAGCAGTACTTC.

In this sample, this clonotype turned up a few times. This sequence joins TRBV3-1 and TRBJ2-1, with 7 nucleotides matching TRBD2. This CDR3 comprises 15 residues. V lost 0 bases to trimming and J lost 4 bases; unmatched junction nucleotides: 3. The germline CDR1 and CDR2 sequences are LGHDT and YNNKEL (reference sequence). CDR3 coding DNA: TGTGCCAGCAGCCAAGAGGCGGGAGCATACAATGAGCAGTTCTTC. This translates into CASSQEAGAYNEQFF.

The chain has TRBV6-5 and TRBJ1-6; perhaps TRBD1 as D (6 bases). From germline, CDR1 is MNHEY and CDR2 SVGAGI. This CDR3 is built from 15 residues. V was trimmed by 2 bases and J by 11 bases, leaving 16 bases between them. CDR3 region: CASSYLFRGGTPLHF. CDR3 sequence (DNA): TGTGCCAGCAGTTACCTTTTTAGGGGGGGTACACCCCTCCACTTT.

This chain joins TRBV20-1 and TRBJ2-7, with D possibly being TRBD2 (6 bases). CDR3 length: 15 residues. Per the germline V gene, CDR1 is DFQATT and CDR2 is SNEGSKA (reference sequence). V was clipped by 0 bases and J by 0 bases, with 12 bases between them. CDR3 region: CSARDHAGISYEQYF. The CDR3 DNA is TGCAGTGCTAGAGATCACGCGGGAATCTCCTACGAGCAGTACTTC.

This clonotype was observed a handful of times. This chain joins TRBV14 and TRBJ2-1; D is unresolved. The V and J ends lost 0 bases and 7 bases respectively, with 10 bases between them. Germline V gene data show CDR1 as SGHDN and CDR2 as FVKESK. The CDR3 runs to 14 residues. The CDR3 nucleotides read TGTGCCAGCAGCCAAGAGGTTACAGCAAATGAGCAGTTCTTC. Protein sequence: CASSQEVTANEQFF.